The T cell receptor beta chain described here comes from a study of molecular identifiers for immune sequencing clone quantification. Study observations and caveats: Clones with over 20 RNA copies captured over 98% of effector molecules but under 1% of naive ones.

CDR3 length equals 16 residues. Per the germline V gene, CDR1 is LNHNV and CDR2 is YYDKDF (reference sequence). Trimming removed 1 base from V and 0 bases from J; junction bases left unmatched: 3. Using its own MiXCR run on the PCR reads, TCRdb lists one record per CDR3 protein. The data hold roughly 86,000 distinct CDR3 sequences, with under 20% observed a single time. Libraries of naive CD8 T cells were made from around 20,000 to 1,000,000 sorted cells. They used 10%, 30% or 50% RNA. This clonotype came up many times. Its specificity is unknown. This chain connects TRBV15 to TRBJ1-3; 7 bases line up with TRBD1. What was sequenced was naive CD8+ T cells from blood, with Jurkat cell RNA spiked in. Regarding subset: FACS-sorted CD8+CD4-CCR7+CD45RA+ naive T cells. The origin of this receptor is a human donor in good health. Some libraries in this study had Jurkat cell RNA spiked in. As DNA, the CDR3 is TGTGCCACCAGCAGAGGGGACAGCCTCTCTGGAAACACCATATATTTT. Its translation is CATSRGDSLSGNTIYF.